This T cell receptor beta chain was sequenced during a study of blood T cell repertoires in COVID-19. TCRdb's table, derived via immunoSEQ multiplex PCR, lists solely in-frame clones and lacks some. The table records about 76,000 clones, roughly nine tenths of them present only once. This clone was seen only once. The TCR was taken from a human donor in a cohort sampled during active COVID-19. The specimen sequenced was peripheral blood.

CDR3 sequence reads: CASSEGREPYNEQFF. In nucleotides, the CDR3 is TGTGCCAGCAGTGAGGGGCGGGAGCCCTACAATGAGCAGTTCTTC. The chain is built from TRBV6-4 and TRBJ2-1; 7 bases are a match to TRBD2. V dropped 3 bases and J dropped 2; count of bases not matched to a gene: 4. CDR3 length equals 15 residues. Germline CDR1 MRHNA, CDR2 SNTAGT.